Sample share makes the clone carrying this T cell receptor (beta chain) medium-sized. Its cognate antigen is unknown. Genes here carry mouse names. The read gets to within 1 residue of the CDR3 end, and the germline J gene fills in the rest. Sequencing used immunoSEQ multiplex PCR; TCRdb keeps in-frame clones, though not all of them. The sample carries approximately 4,700 clones, 32% recorded once. Time point denoted: mouse harvest day 14 after allogeneic transplant. The graft held 10^6 splenic CD5+ T cells and 10^7 T-cell-depleted bone marrow cells. This entry comes from a study of tissue T cells after allogeneic stem cell transplantation. General study findings and limits: Tissue-detected TCR repertoire was only partly captured by blood and spleen T cells.

This CDR3 is 14 amino acids long. V gave up 0 bases and J gave up 0 bases, with 7 bases separating them. Germline CDR1 is GKSSPN and CDR2 is SITVG. The TCR sequence derives from a female BALB/c mouse given C57BL/6 T cells with graft-versus-host disease after an allogeneic hematopoietic cell transplant. V is TRBV31 and J is TRBJ2-3; D possibly corresponds to TRBD2 (6 bases). The sample was skin. CDR3 bases read: TGTGCCTGGAGTCTCTGGGGTAGTGCAGAAACGCTGTAT. This sequence encodes CAWSLWGSAETLY. The CDR3 reads in full as CAWSLWGSAETLYF. Looking up the rest from reference TRBV31 and TRBJ2-3 gives the full variable domain: AQTIHQWPVAEIKAVGSPLSLGCTIKGKSSPNLYWYWQATGGTLQQLFYSITVGQVESVVQLNLSASRPKDDQFILSTEKLLLSHSGFYLCAWSLWGSAETLYFGSGTRLTVL.